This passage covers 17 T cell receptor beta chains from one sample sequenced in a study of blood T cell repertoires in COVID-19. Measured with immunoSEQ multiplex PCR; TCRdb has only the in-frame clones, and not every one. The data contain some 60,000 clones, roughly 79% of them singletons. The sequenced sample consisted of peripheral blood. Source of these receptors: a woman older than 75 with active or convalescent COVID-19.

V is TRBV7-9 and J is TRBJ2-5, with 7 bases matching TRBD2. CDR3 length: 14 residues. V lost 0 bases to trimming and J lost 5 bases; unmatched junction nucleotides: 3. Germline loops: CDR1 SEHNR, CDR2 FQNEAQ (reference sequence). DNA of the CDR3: TGTGCCAGCAGCTTAGCGGGGGGAGGGGAGACCCAGTACTTC. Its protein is CASSLAGGGETQYF.

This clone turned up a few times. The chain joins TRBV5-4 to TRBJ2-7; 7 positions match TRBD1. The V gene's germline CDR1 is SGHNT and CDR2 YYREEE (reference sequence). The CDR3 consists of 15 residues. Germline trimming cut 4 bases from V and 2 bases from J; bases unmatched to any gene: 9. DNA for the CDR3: TGTGCCAGCAGCGCGGGCGCCGGGACAGCCTACGAGCAGTACTTC. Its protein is CASSAGAGTAYEQYF.

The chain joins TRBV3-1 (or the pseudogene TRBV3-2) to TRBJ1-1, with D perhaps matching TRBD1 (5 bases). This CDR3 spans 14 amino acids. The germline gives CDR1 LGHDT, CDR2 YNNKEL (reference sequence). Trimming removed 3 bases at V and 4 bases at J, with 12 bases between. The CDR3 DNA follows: TGTGCCAGCAGCCAGTCTGGGGCTGGCACTGAAGCTTTCTTT. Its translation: CASSQSGAGTEAFF.

CDR3 in amino acids: CASSRSGRGYGYTF. The CDR3 DNA sequence: TGTGCCAGCAGCCGGTCCGGGAGGGGCTATGGCTACACCTTC. This sequence joins TRBV6-5 and TRBJ1-2; perhaps TRBD1 as D (5 bases). This CDR3 has 14 residues. The V gene's germline CDR1 is MNHEY and CDR2 SVGAGI. V dropped 6 bases and J dropped 4 bases, with 15 bases sitting between them.

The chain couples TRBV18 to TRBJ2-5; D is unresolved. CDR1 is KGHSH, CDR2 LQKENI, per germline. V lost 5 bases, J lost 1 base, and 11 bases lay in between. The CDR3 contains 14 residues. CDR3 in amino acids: CASSTPPIQETQYF. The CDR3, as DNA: TGTGCCAGCTCAACCCCTCCTATCCAAGAGACCCAGTACTTC. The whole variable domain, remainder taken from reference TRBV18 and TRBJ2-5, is NAGVMQNPRHLVRRRGQEARLRCSPMKGHSHVYWYRQLPEEGLKFMVYLQKENIIDESGMPKERFSAEFPKEGPSILRIQQVVRGDSAAYFCASSTPPIQETQYFGPGTRLLVL.

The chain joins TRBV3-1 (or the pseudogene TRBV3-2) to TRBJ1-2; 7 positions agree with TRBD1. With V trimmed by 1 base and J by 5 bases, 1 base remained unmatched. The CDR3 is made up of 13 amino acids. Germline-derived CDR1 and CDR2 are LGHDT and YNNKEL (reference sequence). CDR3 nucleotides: TGTGCCAGCAGCCAAGGACAGGGTTATGGCTACACCTTC. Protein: CASSQGQGYGYTF.

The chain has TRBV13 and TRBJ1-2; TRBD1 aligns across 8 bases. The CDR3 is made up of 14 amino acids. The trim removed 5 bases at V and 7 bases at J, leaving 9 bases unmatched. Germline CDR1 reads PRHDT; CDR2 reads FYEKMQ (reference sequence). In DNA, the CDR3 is TGTGCCAGCAGCCCCGAGACAGGGGTTAGTGGCTACACCTTC. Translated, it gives CASSPETGVSGYTF.

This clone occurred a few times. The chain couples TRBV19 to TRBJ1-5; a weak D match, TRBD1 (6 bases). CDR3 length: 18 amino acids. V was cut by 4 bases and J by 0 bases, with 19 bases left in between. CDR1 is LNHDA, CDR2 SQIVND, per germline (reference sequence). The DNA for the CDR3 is TGTGCCAGTAGTACTCTGAACAGGGTTGGTGGTAGCAATCAGCCCCAGCATTTT. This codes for CASSTLNRVGGSNQPQHF.

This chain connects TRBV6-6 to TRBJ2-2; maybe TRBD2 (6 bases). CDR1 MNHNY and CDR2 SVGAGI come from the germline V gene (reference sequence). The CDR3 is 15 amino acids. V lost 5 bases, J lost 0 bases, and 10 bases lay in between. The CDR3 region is CASSRDSPNTGELFF. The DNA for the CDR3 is TGTGCCAGCAGTCGGGACTCCCCGAACACCGGGGAGCTGTTTTTT.

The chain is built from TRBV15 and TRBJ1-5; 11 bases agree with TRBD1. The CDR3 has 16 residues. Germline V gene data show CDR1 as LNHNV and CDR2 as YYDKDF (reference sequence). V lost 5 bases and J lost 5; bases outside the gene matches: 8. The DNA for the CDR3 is TGTGCCACCAGCCACCTGGGGACAGGGGGTGATCAGCCCCAGCATTTT. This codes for CATSHLGTGGDQPQHF.

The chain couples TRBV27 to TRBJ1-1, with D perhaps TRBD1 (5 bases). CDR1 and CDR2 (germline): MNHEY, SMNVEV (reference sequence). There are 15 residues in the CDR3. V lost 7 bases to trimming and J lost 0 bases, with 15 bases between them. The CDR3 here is CASTPAGSMNTEAFF. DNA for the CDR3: TGTGCCAGCACCCCCGCAGGGTCCATGAACACTGAAGCTTTCTTT.

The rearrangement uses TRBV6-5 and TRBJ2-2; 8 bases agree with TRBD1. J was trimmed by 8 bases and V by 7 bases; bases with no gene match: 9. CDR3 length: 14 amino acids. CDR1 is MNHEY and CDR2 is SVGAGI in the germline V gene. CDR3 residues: CASKGAGGWGELFF. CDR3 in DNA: TGTGCCAGCAAGGGAGCAGGGGGCTGGGGGGAGCTGTTTTTT.

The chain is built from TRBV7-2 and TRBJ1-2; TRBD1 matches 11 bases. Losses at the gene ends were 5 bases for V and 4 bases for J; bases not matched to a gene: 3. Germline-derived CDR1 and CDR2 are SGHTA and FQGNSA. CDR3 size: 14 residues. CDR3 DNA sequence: TGTGCCAGCAGCCCCGGGACAGGGGGCTATGGCTACACCTTC. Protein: CASSPGTGGYGYTF.

The CDR3 DNA reads TGTGCCAGCAGCCGGGACAGGTGGAATACGCAGTATTTT. This sequence encodes CASSRDRWNTQYF. The chain recombines TRBV3-1 (or the pseudogene TRBV3-2) with TRBJ2-3, with TRBD1 identical over 8 bases. The CDR3 has 13 residues. From germline, CDR1 is LGHDT and CDR2 YNNKEL (reference sequence). Trimming cost V 4 bases and J 7 bases; bases outside gene matches: 4.

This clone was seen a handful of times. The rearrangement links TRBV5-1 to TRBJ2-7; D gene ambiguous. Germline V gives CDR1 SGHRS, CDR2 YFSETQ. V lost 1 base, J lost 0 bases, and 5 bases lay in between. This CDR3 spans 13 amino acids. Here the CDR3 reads CASSLNSSYEQYF. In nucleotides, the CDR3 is TGCGCCAGCAGCTTGAACAGCTCCTACGAGCAGTACTTC.

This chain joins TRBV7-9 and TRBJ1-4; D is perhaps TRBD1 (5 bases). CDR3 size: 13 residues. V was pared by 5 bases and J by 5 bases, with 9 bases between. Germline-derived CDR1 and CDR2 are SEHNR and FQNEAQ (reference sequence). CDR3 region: CASSLGGNEKLFF. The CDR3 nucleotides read TGTGCCAGCAGCCTTGGGGGGAATGAAAAACTGTTTTTT.

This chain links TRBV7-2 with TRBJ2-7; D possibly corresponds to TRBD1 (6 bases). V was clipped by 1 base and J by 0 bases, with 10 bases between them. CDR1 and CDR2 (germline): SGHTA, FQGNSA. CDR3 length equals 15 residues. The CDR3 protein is CASSLVRGPSYEQYF. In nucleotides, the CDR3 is TGTGCCAGCAGCTTAGTCAGGGGACCCTCCTACGAGCAGTACTTC.